A single sample gave rise to the 20 T cell receptor beta chains below, sequenced in a study of pediatric ulcerative colitis. Rectal tissue came from one to two pinch biopsies taken at colonoscopy. Sequencing was performed with immunoSEQ multiplex PCR; in TCRdb, only in-frame clones are kept and a portion is missing. The data show over 10,000 clones, with around 77% seen just once and roughly 4.5% held by the top ten. Sequencing was carried out using gut tissue. Receptor source: a boy aged 5-17 years who was a control in a study of pediatric ulcerative colitis.

This chain links TRBV2 with TRBJ2-2; D gene unclear. V was shortened by 7 bases and J by 0 bases, with 12 bases between the two germline ends. The CDR3 length is 15 residues. Germline V lookup: CDR1 SNHLY, CDR2 FYNNEI. CDR3 amino acids: CASTIGRANTGELFF. Here the CDR3 DNA reads TGTGCCAGCACTATCGGCAGAGCGAACACCGGGGAGCTGTTTTTT.

The J gene is TRBJ1-3, the V gene TRBV30; the D is unclear. The ends were cut back, 0 bases at V and 5 bases at J, with 5 bases in the middle. Germline assignment: CDR1 GTSNPN and CDR2 SVGIG (reference sequence). The CDR3 contains 12 residues. The CDR3 region has the DNA TGTGCCTGGAGTGTCTCCAGAAACACCATATATTTT. The encoded protein is CAWSVSRNTIYF.

The chain recombines TRBV5-1 with TRBJ2-3; the D gene is possibly TRBD1 (7 bases). Trimming cost V 1 base and J 3 bases, with 12 bases left between them. CDR3 length: 15 amino acids. Germline V lookup: CDR1 SGHRS, CDR2 YFSETQ. CDR3 in amino acids: CASSLPRDRTDTQYF. Here the CDR3 DNA reads TGCGCCAGCAGCTTGCCGCGGGACAGAACAGATACGCAGTATTTT.

This clone is judged medium-sized (0.01 to 0.1%). V usage is TRBV4-3 and J usage is TRBJ2-5, with a tentative D call TRBD1 (5 bases). This CDR3 comprises 14 residues. Trimming took 0 bases from V and 2 from J, leaving 7 bases between them. Germline lookup yields CDR1 LGHNA and CDR2 YSLEER. CDR3 in DNA: TGCGCCAGCAGCCAAGAGACAGAGCAAGAGACCCAGTACTTC. Its translation: CASSQETEQETQYF.

Remarks on this clone: The same CDR3 is also encoded by other DNA sequences in this sample. The chain uses TRBV30 and TRBJ2-7, with TRBD1 identical over 7 bases. V shed 2 bases, J shed 0 bases, and the junction held 1 base outside the gene matches. This CDR3 has 13 residues. Per germline, CDR1 GTSNPN and CDR2 SVGIG (reference sequence). CDR3 DNA sequence: TGTGCCTGGAGTCGGGACAGCTCCTACGAGCAGTACGTC. This codes for CAWSRDSSYEQYV.

In DNA form, the CDR3 reads TGTGCCAGTACCTACGGACTCTCTGGAAACACCATATATTTT. Translating it yields CASTYGLSGNTIYF. The chain couples TRBV19 to TRBJ1-3, with no clear D. This CDR3 region has 14 residues. Trimming pared 7 bases from V and 0 bases from J, leaving 10 bases between. CDR1 and CDR2 (germline): LNHDA, SQIVND (reference sequence).

This chain joins TRBV7-3 and TRBJ2-7; TRBD1 is a possible D gene (5 bases). Germline loops: CDR1 SGHTA, CDR2 FQGTGA. Between the trimmed V and J ends, which lost 5 bases and 2 bases, there was a span of 16 bases. The CDR3 is 15 residues long. CDR3 loop: CASSESAGNPYEQYF. CDR3 in DNA: TGTGCCAGCAGCGAGTCAGCAGGGAACCCCTACGAGCAGTACTTC.

The V gene is TRBV7-9, the J gene TRBJ2-2; D is unresolved. The CDR3 loop spans 14 amino acids. V was shortened by 2 bases and J by 2 bases, with 6 bases between the two germline ends. Germline V CDR1 and CDR2: SEHNR, FQNEAQ (reference sequence). This CDR3 is CASSLKDNTGELFF. The CDR3 nucleotides read TGTGCCAGCAGCTTAAAAGATAACACCGGGGAGCTGTTTTTT.

The chain employs TRBV30 and TRBJ1-1; weak D call: TRBD1 (6 bases). CDR3 length: 18 amino acids. The germline CDR1 and CDR2 sequences are GTSNPN and SVGIG (reference sequence). The germline V and J ends were trimmed by 0 bases and 0 bases, with 20 bases remaining between them. Here the CDR3 reads CAWSVNRGQMGMNTEAFF. CDR3 nucleotide sequence: TGTGCCTGGAGTGTAAATAGGGGACAAATGGGCATGAACACTGAAGCTTTCTTT. The entire variable domain, with the rest obtained from reference TRBV30 and TRBJ1-1, is as follows: SQTIHQWPATLVQPVGSPLSLECTVEGTSNPNLYWYRQAAGRGLQLLFYSVGIGQISSEVPQNLSASRPQDRQFILSSKKLLLSDSGFYLCAWSVNRGQMGMNTEAFFGQGTRLTVV.

The chain has TRBV7-2 and TRBJ2-1; 11 nucleotides agree with TRBD2. This CDR3 has 15 amino acids. CDR1 and CDR2 (germline): SGHTA, FQGNSA. The V and J ends lost 1 base and 8 bases, in that order; junction bases with no gene match: 4. CDR3 sequence (DNA): TGTGCCAGCAGCTTAGTTAGTAGCGGGAGGGATGAGCAGTTCTTC. This translates into CASSLVSSGRDEQFF.

The chain has TRBV4-2 and TRBJ2-3, with TRBD2 identical over 7 bases. The V segment lost 0 bases and the J segment 5 bases; nucleotides outside the gene matches: 8. CDR1 is LGHNA and CDR2 is YNFKEQ in the germline V gene. The CDR3 runs 16 residues. CDR3 region: CASSQEGRAGVDTQYF. The CDR3 DNA reads TGTGCCAGCAGCCAAGAAGGCAGGGCGGGAGTAGATACGCAGTATTTT.

This clone was seen just once. The J gene is TRBJ1-5, the V gene TRBV12-5, with 8 nucleotides matching TRBD1. From germline, CDR1 is LGHNT and CDR2 FRNRAP. V gave up 4 bases and J gave up 0 bases; unmatched junction bases: 11. This CDR3 has 18 amino acids. The CDR3 DNA reads TGTGCTAGTGGTTCAACGCGGACAGGGACGAATAGCAATCAGCCCCAGCATTTT. The encoded protein is CASGSTRTGTNSNQPQHF.

The gene calls are TRBV7-3 and TRBJ2-7, with D uncertain. The CDR3 spans 12 residues. CDR1 and CDR2 (germline): SGHTA, FQGTGA. The ends were cut back, 3 bases at V and 4 bases at J, with 7 bases in the middle. The CDR3 loop is CASSFLQYEQYV. DNA of the CDR3: TGTGCCAGCAGCTTTCTTCAATACGAGCAGTACGTC.

The chain couples TRBV6-6 to TRBJ2-1; possibly TRBD2 for D (6 bases). Germline CDR1 reads MNHNY; CDR2 reads SVGAGI (reference sequence). The CDR3 is 11 residues long. CDR3 in amino acids: CAASDYNEQFF. DNA for the CDR3: TGTGCGGCTAGCGACTACAATGAGCAGTTCTTC.

The rearrangement joins TRBV7-2 to TRBJ2-1; tentatively, D is TRBD2 (5 bases). Per germline, CDR1 SGHTA and CDR2 FQGNSA. This CDR3 has 14 amino acids. Trimming stripped 1 base from V and 7 bases from J, with 11 bases between. The CDR3: CASSLVHGRNEQFF. CDR3 DNA sequence: TGTGCCAGCAGCTTAGTTCATGGGAGAAATGAGCAGTTCTTC. The whole variable domain, filled in from reference TRBV7-2 and TRBJ2-1, reads GAGVSQSPSNKVTEKGKDVELRCDPISGHTALYWYRQSLGQGLEFLIYFQGNSAPDKSGLPSDRFSAERTGGSVSTLTIQRTQQEDSAVYLCASSLVHGRNEQFFGPGTRLTVL.

V and J are TRBV30 and TRBJ2-4; D might be TRBD2 (7 bases). The germline V gene encodes CDR1 GTSNPN and CDR2 SVGIG (reference sequence). This CDR3 has 15 residues. Trimming left V 2 bases short and J 2 bases short, with 13 bases between. This CDR3 is CAWSTRGGPKNIQYF. CDR3 DNA: TGTGCCTGGAGTACTAGGGGGGGGCCCAAAAACATTCAGTACTTC. The full variable domain, in which reference TRBV30 and TRBJ2-4 provide the parts outside the CDR3, is SQTIHQWPATLVQPVGSPLSLECTVEGTSNPNLYWYRQAAGRGLQLLFYSVGIGQISSEVPQNLSASRPQDRQFILSSKKLLLSDSGFYLCAWSTRGGPKNIQYFGAGTRLSVL.

The CDR3 region has the DNA TGTGCCAGCAGTCCGGACAGGGGGGGGTACAATGAGCAGTTCTTC. Translating it yields CASSPDRGGYNEQFF. V is TRBV2 and J is TRBJ2-1; 10 bases are a match to TRBD1. With V trimmed by 5 bases and J by 4 bases, 5 bases remained unmatched. Per germline, CDR1 SNHLY and CDR2 FYNNEI. The CDR3 loop spans 15 amino acids.

The V and J genes are TRBV15 and TRBJ1-4; 7 nucleotides agree with TRBD1. The CDR3 runs to 16 residues. From germline, CDR1 is LNHNV and CDR2 YYDKDF (reference sequence). J gave up 3 bases and V 1 base, and 5 bases lay outside the gene matches. DNA of the CDR3: TGTGCCACCAGCAGAGGTGACAGGGTATCTAATGAAAAACTGTTTTTT. Its translation: CATSRGDRVSNEKLFF.

This clone turned up a few times. The genes are TRBV28 and TRBJ1-5; tentatively, D is TRBD1 (5 bases). Trimming left V 5 bases short and J 1 base short, with 6 bases between. CDR3 length: 13 amino acids. Germline V gene data show CDR1 as MDHEN and CDR2 as SYDVKM. The CDR3 loop is CASSRDSNQPQHF. The CDR3 DNA follows: TGTGCCAGCAGTCGGGACAGCAATCAGCCCCAGCATTTT. Drawing the rest from reference TRBV28 and TRBJ1-5, the complete variable domain is DVKVTQSSRYLVKRTGEKVFLECVQDMDHENMFWYRQDPGLGLRLIYFSYDVKMKEKGDIPEGYSVSREKKERFSLILESASTNQTSMYLCASSRDSNQPQHFGDGTRLSIL.

V and J are TRBV5-1 and TRBJ1-2; 9 positions match TRBD1. The germline V gene encodes CDR1 SGHRS and CDR2 YFSETQ. The CDR3 runs to 15 residues. Trimming at V came to 4 bases and at J to 5 bases, leaving 9 bases not matched to a gene. The CDR3 bases are TGCGCCAGCAGCGTAATGGGACAGGGCTATTATGGCTACACCTTC. Amino acids: CASSVMGQGYYGYTF.